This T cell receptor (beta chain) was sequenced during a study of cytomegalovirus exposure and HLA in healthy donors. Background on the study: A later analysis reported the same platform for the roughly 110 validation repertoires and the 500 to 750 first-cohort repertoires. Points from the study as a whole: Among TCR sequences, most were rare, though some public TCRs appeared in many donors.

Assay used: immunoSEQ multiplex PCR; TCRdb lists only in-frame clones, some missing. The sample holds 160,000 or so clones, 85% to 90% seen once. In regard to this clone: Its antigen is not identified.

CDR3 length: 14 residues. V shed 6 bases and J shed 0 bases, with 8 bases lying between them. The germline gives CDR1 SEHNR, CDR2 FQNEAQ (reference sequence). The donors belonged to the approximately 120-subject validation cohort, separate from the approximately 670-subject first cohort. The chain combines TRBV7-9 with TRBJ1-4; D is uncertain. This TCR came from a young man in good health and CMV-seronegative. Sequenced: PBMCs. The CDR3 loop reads CASSFQATNEKLFF. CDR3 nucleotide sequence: TGTGCCAGCAGTTTCCAGGCAACTAATGAAAAACTGTTTTTT.